These 8 T cell receptor beta chains originate from one sample sequenced in a study of response to subunit inactivated influenza vaccine. MiXCR was run by TCRdb on the RT-PCR reads, yielding one entry per CDR3 protein. The sample lists about 480,000 distinct CDR3 sequences, approximately 24% occurring once. Specimen: CD4+ T cells sorted from PBMCs, collected 5 days after vaccination. Receptor source: a man over 45 who received an inactivated influenza vaccine.

This clonotype was seen a few times. The gene calls are TRBV29-1 and TRBJ2-5, with 7 positions matching TRBD1. CDR3 length equals 13 residues. Germline-derived CDR1 and CDR2 are SQVTM and ANQGSEA. Unmatched junction bases numbered 3, after V lost 4 bases and J lost 1 base. CDR3 region: CSVGRTGQETQYF. CDR3 sequence (DNA): TGCAGCGTTGGCAGGACAGGCCAAGAGACCCAGTACTTC.

A few counts support this clonotype. The genes are TRBV28 and TRBJ2-6; no clear D. The germline gives CDR1 MDHEN, CDR2 SYDVKM. The CDR3 is 15 residues long. Trimming pared 6 bases from V and 9 bases from J, leaving 18 bases between. CDR3 sequence reads: CASSPVMRIGNVLTF. The CDR3 coding sequence is TGTGCCAGCAGCCCAGTAATGAGAATCGGCAACGTCCTGACTTTC. Full variable domain (outside the CDR3, taken from reference TRBV28 and TRBJ2-6): DVKVTQSSRYLVKRTGEKVFLECVQDMDHENMFWYRQDPGLGLRLIYFSYDVKMKEKGDIPEGYSVSREKKERFSLILESASTNQTSMYLCASSPVMRIGNVLTFGAGSRLTVL.

To note about this clonotype: A much larger clone differs from this one at a single base, so this may be a read error. The chain is built from TRBV20-1 and TRBJ1-2, with D unresolved. CDR1 is DFQATT, CDR2 SNEGSKA, per germline (reference sequence). V lost 4 bases, J lost 5 bases, and 14 bases lay in between. The CDR3 length is 13 residues. DNA for the CDR3: TGCAGTGCTATGGCGGAGGTTCGATATGGCTACACCTTC. It translates to CSAMAEVRYGYTF.

This chain joins TRBV6-1 and TRBJ2-5; 7 bases are a match to TRBD2. The junction had 8 bases not matched to a gene; V was cut back by 2 bases and J by 5 bases. Germline values: CDR1 MNHNS, CDR2 SASEGT. This CDR3 spans 15 amino acids. CDR3 sequence (DNA): TGTGCCAGCAGTGAATCCCCAATCGGGAGGGAGACCCAGTACTTC. Translated, it gives CASSESPIGRETQYF.

This clonotype was detected only a few times. The chain couples TRBV6-2 or TRBV6-3 to TRBJ1-2; 8 positions match TRBD1. The ends lost 5 bases at V and 0 bases at J; junction bases unmatched: 8. Germline lookup yields CDR1 MNHEY and CDR2 SVGEGT. This CDR3 has 16 amino acids. The DNA of the CDR3 is TGTGCCAGCAGTAGCCGGGACAGGACAGCTAACTATGGCTACACCTTC. The encoded protein is CASSSRDRTANYGYTF.

This chain connects TRBV5-1 to TRBJ2-7; TRBD1 agrees at 12 bases. V was clipped by 4 bases and J by 0 bases; unmatched bases: 5. This CDR3 has 16 amino acids. Germline CDR1 is SGHRS and CDR2 is YFSETQ. This chain's CDR3 is CASSRGTGGSSYEQYF. CDR3 bases: TGCGCCAGCAGCCGCGGGACAGGGGGCTCCTCCTACGAGCAGTACTTC.

This clonotype was seen more than once but under ten times. The chain uses TRBV12-3 or TRBV12-4 and TRBJ2-7, with TRBD2 matching over 14 bases. The CDR3 has 14 amino acids. With V trimmed by 7 bases and J by 4 bases, 3 bases remained unmatched. The CDR3 loop is CASTGTSGSYEQYF. The DNA of the CDR3 is TGTGCCAGCACCGGGACTAGCGGGAGTTACGAGCAGTACTTC.

V usage is TRBV20-1 and J usage is TRBJ2-1, with D unresolved. Germline V CDR1 and CDR2: DFQATT, SNEGSKA (reference sequence). The CDR3 is 15 amino acids. V was trimmed by 1 base and J by 5 bases, leaving 15 bases between them. CDR3 bases: TGCAGTGCTAGAGGAACCGGCCTCGCGAACAATGAGCAGTTCTTC. Translation: CSARGTGLANNEQFF.